This T cell receptor beta chain was sequenced during a study of T cells in Graves' hyperthyroidism and ophthalmopathy. Study observations and caveats: Most clonotypes expanded in thyroid above 0.001 were likewise present in blood.

This clonotype was seen at least ten times. Its antigen is undetermined. RNA transcripts gave rise to amplified TCR beta CDR3 regions. HTBI primers were the set used in a first-round RT-PCR of the TCR CDR3. TCRdb processed the multiplex PCR reads anew with MiXCR; each CDR3 protein has one entry. Counted here are more than 500,000 distinct CDR3 sequences, around 15% occurring once; the ten biggest clones make up around 4.5%. Trimming cost V 7 bases and J 8 bases, with 14 bases left between them. CDR3 size: 12 residues. Cells are PBMCs isolated from over 7.5 ml of fresh blood. This receptor was taken from a woman aged 40-49 years with Graves' ophthalmopathy. This chain uses TRBV12-3 or TRBV12-4 with TRBJ1-2, with a possible D match to TRBD1 (6 bases). Material: blood. CDR3 nucleotide sequence: TGTGCCAGCACTCAGGCAGGGGCGGGCTACACCTTC. Translation: CASTQAGAGYTF.